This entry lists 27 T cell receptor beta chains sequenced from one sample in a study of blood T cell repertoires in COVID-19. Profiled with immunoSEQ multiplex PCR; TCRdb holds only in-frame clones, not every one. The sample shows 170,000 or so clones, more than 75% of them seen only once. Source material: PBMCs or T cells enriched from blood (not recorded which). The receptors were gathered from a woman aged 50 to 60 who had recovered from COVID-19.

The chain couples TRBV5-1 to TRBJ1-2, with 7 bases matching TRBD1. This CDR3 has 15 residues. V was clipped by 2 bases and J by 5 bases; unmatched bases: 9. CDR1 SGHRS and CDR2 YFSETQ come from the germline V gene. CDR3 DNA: TGCGCCAGCAGCTTTGGACAGGTCGGGGGATATGGCTACACCTTC. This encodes CASSFGQVGGYGYTF.

The CDR3 reads CASSERTSDSNEQFF. DNA for the CDR3: TGTGCCAGCAGCGAAAGGACTAGCGACTCCAATGAGCAGTTCTTC. The chain recombines TRBV9 with TRBJ2-1, with TRBD2 matching 9 bases. CDR1 and CDR2 from the germline V gene are SGDLS and YYNGEE. Unmatched junction bases numbered 7, after V lost 3 bases and J lost 6 bases. This CDR3 is built from 15 residues.

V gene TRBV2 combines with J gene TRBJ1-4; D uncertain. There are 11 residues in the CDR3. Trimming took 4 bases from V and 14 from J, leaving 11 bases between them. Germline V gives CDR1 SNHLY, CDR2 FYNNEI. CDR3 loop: CASSGDSRLFF. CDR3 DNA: TGTGCCAGCAGTGGAGACTCACGTCTGTTTTTT.

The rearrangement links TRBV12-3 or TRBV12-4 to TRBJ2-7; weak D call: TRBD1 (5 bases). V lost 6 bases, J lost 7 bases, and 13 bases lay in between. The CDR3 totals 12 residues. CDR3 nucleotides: TGTGCCAGCAGCCCAGACAGAGCAGAGCAGTACTTC. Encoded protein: CASSPDRAEQYF.

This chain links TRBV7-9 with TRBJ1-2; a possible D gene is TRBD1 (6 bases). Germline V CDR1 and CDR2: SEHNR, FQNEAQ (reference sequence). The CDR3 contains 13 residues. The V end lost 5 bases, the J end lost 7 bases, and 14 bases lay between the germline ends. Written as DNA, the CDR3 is TGTGCCAGCAGCCGGGAAAAGGGGGTTGGCTACACCTTC. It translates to CASSREKGVGYTF. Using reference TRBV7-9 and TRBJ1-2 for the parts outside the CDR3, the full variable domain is DTGVSQNPRHKITKRGQNVTFRCDPISEHNRLYWYRQTLGQGPEFLTYFQNEAQLEKSRLLSDRFSAERPKGSFSTLEIQRTEQGDSAMYLCASSREKGVGYTFGSGTRLTVV.

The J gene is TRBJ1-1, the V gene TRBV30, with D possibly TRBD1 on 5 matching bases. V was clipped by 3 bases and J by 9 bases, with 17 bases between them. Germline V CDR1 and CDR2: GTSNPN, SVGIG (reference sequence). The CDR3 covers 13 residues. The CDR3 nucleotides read TGTGCCTGGAGGTCACAGGTAGTGGCGCAAGCTTTCTTT. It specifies CAWRSQVVAQAFF.

The CDR3 spells CASSPGQLYNYGYTF. CDR3 nucleotide sequence: TGTGCCAGCAGCCCGGGACAGTTGTATAACTATGGCTACACCTTC. The V gene is TRBV5-8, the J gene TRBJ1-2; 7 nucleotides align to TRBD1. This CDR3 has 15 amino acids. Germline V gene lookup returns CDR1 SGHTS and CDR2 YDEGEE. V lost 4 bases to trimming and J lost 1 base; unmatched junction nucleotides: 7. Based on the CDR3 plus reference TRBV5-8 and TRBJ1-2, the full variable domain is EAGVTQSPTHLIKTRGQQATLRCSPISGHTSVYWYQQALGLGLQFLLWYDEGEERNRGNFPPRFSGRQFPNYSSELNVNALELEDSALYLCASSPGQLYNYGYTFGSGTRLTVV.

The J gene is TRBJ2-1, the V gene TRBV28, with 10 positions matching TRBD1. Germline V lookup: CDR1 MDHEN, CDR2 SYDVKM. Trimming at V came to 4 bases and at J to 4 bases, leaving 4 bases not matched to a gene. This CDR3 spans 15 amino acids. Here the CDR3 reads CASSSGQGVYNEQFF. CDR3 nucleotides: TGTGCCAGCAGTTCCGGACAGGGGGTTTACAATGAGCAGTTCTTC.

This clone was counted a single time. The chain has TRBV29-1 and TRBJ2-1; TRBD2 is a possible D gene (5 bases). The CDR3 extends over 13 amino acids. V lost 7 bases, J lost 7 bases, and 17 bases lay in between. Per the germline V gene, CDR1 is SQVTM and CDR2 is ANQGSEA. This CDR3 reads CSGTGNLKNEQFF. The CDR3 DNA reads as TGCAGCGGTACCGGGAACCTGAAGAATGAGCAGTTCTTC.

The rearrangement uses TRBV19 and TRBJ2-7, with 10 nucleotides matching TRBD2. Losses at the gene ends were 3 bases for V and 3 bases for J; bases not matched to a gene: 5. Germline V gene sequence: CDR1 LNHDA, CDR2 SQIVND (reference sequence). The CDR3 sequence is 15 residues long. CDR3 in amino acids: CASSIRLAGVYEQYF. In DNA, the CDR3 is TGTGCCAGTAGTATTAGGCTAGCGGGAGTCTACGAGCAGTACTTC.

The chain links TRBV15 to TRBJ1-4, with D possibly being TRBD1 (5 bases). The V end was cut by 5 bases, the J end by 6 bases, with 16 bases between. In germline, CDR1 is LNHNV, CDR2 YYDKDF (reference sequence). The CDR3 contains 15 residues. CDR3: CATSARGGPDEKLFF. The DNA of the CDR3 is TGTGCCACCAGCGCGAGGGGAGGGCCGGATGAAAAACTGTTTTTT. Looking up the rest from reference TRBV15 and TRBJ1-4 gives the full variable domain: DAMVIQNPRYQVTQFGKPVTLSCSQTLNHNVMYWYQQKSSQAPKLLFHYYDKDFNNEADTPDNFQSRRPNTSFCFLDIRSPGLGDTAMYLCATSARGGPDEKLFFGSGTQLSVL.

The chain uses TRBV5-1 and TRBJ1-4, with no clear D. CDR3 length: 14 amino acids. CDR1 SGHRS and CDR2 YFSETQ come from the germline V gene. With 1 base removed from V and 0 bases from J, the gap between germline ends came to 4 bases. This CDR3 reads CASSLTPTNEKLFF. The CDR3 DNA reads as TGCGCCAGCAGCTTGACACCAACTAATGAAAAACTGTTTTTT.

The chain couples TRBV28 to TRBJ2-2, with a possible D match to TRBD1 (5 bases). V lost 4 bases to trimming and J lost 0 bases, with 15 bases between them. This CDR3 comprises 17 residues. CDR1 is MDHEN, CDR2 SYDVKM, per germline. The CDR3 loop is CASSSRGMGSNTGELFF. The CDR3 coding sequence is TGTGCCAGCAGTTCTAGGGGAATGGGATCGAACACCGGGGAGCTGTTTTTT.

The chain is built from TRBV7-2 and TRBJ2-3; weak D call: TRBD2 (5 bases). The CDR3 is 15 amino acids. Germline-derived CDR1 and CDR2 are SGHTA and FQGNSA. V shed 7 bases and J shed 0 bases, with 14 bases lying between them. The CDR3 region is CASTQSGYSTDTQYF. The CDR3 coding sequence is TGTGCCAGCACTCAGAGCGGATATAGCACAGATACGCAGTATTTT.

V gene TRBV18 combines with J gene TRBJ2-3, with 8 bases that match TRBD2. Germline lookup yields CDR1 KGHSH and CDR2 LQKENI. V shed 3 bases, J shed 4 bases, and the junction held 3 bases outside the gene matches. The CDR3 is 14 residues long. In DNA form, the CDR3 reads TGTGCCAGCTCACCGGCGGGAGGCGCAGATACGCAGTATTTT. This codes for CASSPAGGADTQYF.

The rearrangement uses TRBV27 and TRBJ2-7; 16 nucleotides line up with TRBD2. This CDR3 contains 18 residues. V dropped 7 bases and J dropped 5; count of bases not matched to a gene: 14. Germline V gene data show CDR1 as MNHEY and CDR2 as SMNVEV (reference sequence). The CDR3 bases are TGTGCCAGCAACAGGGGGACTAGCGGGAGGGCCTTGGTTCACGAGCAGTACTTC. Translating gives CASNRGTSGRALVHEQYF.

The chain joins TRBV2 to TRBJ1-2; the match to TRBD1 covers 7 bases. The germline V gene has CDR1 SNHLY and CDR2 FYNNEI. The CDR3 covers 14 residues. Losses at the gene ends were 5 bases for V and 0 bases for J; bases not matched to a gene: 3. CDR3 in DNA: TGTGCCAGCAGTAAGACAGGGTCTAACTATGGCTACACCTTC. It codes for CASSKTGSNYGYTF.

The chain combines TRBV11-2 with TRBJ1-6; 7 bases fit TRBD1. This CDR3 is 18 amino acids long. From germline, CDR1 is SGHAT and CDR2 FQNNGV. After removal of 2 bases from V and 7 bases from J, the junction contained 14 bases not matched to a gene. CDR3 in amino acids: CASSLILQTGQRNSPLHF. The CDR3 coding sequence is TGTGCCAGCAGCTTAATCCTCCAAACGGGACAGCGGAATTCACCCCTCCACTTT.

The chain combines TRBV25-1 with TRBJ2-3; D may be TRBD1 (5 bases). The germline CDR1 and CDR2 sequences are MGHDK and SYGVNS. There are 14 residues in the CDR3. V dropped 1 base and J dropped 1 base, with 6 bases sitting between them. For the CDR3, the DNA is TGTGCCAGCAGTGAATTAGGGGGCACAGATACGCAGTATTTT. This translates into CASSELGGTDTQYF.

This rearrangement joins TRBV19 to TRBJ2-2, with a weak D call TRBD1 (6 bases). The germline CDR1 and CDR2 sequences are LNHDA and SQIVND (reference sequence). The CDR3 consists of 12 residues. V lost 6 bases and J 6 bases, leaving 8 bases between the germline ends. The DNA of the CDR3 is TGTGCCAGTAGAACAGGGTCCGGGGAGCTGTTTTTT. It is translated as CASRTGSGELFF.

CDR3 bases: TGTGCCAGCAGCCAAAGCACCAGTCCTAGGCAGAGCTATGGCTACACCTTC. The encoded protein is CASSQSTSPRQSYGYTF. This rearrangement joins TRBV14 to TRBJ1-2; D unclear. V lost 2 bases, J lost 4 bases, and 20 bases lay in between. Germline V gene data show CDR1 as SGHDN and CDR2 as FVKESK. CDR3 length: 17 amino acids.

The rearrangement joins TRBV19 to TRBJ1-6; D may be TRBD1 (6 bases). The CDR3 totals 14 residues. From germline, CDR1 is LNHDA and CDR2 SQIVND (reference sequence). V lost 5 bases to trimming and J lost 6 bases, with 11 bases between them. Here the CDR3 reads CASSRQDSNSPLHF. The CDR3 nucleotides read TGTGCCAGTAGTCGACAGGACTCTAATTCACCCCTCCACTTT.

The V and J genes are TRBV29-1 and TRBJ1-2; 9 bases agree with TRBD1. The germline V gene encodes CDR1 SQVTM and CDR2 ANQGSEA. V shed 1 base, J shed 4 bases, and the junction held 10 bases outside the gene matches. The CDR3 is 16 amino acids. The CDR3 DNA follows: TGCAGCGTTGAAGCCCGCCCCGGGACAGGGATCTATGGCTACACCTTC. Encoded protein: CSVEARPGTGIYGYTF.

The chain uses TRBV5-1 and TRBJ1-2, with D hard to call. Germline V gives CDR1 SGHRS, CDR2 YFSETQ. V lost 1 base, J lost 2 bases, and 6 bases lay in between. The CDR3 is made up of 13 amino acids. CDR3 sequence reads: CASSLSVNYGYTF. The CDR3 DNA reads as TGCGCCAGCAGCTTGTCGGTGAACTATGGCTACACCTTC. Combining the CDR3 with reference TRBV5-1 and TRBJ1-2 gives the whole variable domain KAGVTQTPRYLIKTRGQQVTLSCSPISGHRSVSWYQQTPGQGLQFLFEYFSETQRNKGNFPGRFSGRQFSNSRSEMNVSTLELGDSALYLCASSLSVNYGYTFGSGTRLTVV.

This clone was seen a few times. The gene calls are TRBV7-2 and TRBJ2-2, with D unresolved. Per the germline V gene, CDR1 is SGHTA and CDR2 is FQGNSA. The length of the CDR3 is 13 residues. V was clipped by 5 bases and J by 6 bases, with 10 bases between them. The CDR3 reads CASSPIAAGELFF. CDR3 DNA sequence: TGTGCCAGCAGCCCTATAGCCGCCGGGGAGCTGTTTTTT.

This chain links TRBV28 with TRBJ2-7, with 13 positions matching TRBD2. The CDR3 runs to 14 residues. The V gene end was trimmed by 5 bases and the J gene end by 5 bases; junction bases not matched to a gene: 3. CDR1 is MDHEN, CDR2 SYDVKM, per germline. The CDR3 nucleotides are TGTGCCAGCAGTGGGACTAGCGGGACTCACGAGCAGTACTTC. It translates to CASSGTSGTHEQYF. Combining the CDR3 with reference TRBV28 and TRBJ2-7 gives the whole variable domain DVKVTQSSRYLVKRTGEKVFLECVQDMDHENMFWYRQDPGLGLRLIYFSYDVKMKEKGDIPEGYSVSREKKERFSLILESASTNQTSMYLCASSGTSGTHEQYFGPGTRLTVT.

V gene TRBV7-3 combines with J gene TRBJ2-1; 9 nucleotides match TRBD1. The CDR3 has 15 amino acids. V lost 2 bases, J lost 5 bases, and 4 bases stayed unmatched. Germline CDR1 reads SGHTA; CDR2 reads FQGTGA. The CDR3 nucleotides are TGTGCCAGCAGCTTAGGACAGGGGATGAACAATGAGCAGTTCTTC. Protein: CASSLGQGMNNEQFF.